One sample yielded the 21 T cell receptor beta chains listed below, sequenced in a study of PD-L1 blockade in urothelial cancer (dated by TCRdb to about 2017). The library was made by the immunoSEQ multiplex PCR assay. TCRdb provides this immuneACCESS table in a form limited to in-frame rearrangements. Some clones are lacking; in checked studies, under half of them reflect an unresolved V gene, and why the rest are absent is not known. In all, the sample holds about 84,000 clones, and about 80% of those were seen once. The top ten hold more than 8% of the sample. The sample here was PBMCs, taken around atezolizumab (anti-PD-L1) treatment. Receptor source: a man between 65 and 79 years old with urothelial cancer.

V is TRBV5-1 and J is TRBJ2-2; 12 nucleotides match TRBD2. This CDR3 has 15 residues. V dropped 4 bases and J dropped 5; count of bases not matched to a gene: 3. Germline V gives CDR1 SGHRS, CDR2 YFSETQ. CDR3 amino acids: CASSPSGGATGELFF. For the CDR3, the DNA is TGCGCCAGCAGCCCTAGCGGGGGGGCAACCGGGGAGCTGTTTTTT.

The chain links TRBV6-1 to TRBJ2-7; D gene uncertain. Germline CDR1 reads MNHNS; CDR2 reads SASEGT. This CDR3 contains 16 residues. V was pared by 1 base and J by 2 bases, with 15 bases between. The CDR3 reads CASSEVFGVQTYEQYF. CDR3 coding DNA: TGTGCCAGCAGTGAAGTGTTCGGAGTCCAGACCTACGAGCAGTACTTC.

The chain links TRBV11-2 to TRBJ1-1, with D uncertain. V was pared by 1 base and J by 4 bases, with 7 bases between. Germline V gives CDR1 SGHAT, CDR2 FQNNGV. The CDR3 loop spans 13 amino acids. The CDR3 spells CASSLGRVTEAFF. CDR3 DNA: TGTGCCAGCAGCTTAGGAAGAGTCACTGAAGCTTTCTTT.

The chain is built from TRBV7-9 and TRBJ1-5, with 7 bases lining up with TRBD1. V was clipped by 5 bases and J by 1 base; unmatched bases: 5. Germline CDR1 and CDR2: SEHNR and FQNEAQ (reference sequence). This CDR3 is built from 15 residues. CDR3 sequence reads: CASSQGVGSNQPQHF. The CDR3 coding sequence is TGTGCCAGCAGCCAGGGGGTAGGGAGCAATCAGCCCCAGCATTTT.

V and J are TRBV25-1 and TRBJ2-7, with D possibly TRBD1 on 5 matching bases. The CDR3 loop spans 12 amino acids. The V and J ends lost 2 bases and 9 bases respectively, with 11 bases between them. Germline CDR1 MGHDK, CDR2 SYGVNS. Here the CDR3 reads CASSERQGRQYF. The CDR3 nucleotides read TGTGCCAGCAGTGAAAGGCAGGGCCGGCAGTACTTC.

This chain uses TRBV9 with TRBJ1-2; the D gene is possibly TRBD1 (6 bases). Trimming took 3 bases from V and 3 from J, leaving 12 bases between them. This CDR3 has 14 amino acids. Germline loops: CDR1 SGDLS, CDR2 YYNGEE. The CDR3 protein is CASSAQQGYYGYTF. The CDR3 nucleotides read TGTGCCAGCAGCGCCCAACAGGGTTACTATGGCTACACCTTC. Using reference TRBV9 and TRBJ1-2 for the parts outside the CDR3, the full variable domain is DSGVTQTPKHLITATGQRVTLRCSPRSGDLSVYWYQQSLDQGLQFLIQYYNGEERAKGNILERFSAQQFPDLHSELNLSSLELGDSALYFCASSAQQGYYGYTFGSGTRLTVV.

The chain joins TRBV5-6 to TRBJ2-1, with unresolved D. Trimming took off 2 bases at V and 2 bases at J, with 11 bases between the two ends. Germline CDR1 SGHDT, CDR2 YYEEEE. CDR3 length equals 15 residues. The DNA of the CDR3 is TGTGCCAGCAGCTTCACAGTTAACCCCTACAATGAGCAGTTCTTC. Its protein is CASSFTVNPYNEQFF.

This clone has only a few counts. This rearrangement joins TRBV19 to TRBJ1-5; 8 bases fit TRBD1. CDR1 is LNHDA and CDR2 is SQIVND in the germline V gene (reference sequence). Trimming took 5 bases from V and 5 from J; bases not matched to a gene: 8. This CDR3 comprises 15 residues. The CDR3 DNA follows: TGTGCCAGTAGTCCCCGACAGGGGAGGGATCAGCCCCAGCATTTT. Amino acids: CASSPRQGRDQPQHF. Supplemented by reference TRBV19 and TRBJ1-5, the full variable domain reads DGGITQSPKYLFRKEGQNVTLSCEQNLNHDAMYWYRQDPGQGLRLIYYSQIVNDFQKGDIAEGYSVSREKKESFPLTVTSAQKNPTAFYLCASSPRQGRDQPQHFGDGTRLSIL.

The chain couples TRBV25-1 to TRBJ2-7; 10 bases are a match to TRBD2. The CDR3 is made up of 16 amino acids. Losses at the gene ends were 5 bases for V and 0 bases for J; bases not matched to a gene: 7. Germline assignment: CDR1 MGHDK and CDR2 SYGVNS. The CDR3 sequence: CASSPTTSGASYEQYF. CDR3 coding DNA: TGTGCCAGCAGTCCAACTACTAGCGGGGCCTCCTACGAGCAGTACTTC.

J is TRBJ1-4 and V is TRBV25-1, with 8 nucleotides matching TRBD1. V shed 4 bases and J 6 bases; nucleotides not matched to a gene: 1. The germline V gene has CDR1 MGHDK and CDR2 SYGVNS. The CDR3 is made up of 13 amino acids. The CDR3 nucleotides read TGTGCCAGCAGTGCGACAGGGGATGAAAAACTGTTTTTT. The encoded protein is CASSATGDEKLFF.

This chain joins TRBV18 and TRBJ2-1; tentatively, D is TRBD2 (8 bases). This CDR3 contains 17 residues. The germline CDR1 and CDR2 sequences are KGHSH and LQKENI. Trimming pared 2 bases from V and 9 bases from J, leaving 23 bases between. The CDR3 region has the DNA TGTGCCAGCTCACCATCGCGGGGAACGGGAGGGGGCAGTGAGCAGTTCTTC. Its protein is CASSPSRGTGGGSEQFF.

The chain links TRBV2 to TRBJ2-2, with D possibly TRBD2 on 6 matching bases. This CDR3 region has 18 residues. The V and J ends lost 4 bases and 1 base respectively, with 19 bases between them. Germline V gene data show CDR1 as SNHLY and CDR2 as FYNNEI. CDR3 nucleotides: TGTGCCAGCAGTGCGGGGGATCCGGAGGTTAGGAACACCGGGGAGCTGTTTTTT. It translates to CASSAGDPEVRNTGELFF.

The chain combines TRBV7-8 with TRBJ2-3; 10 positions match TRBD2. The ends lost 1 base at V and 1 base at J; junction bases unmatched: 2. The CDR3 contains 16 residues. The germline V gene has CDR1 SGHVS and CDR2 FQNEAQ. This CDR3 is CASSLEAGGGTDTQYF. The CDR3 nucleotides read TGTGCCAGCAGCTTAGAAGCGGGAGGGGGCACAGATACGCAGTATTTT.

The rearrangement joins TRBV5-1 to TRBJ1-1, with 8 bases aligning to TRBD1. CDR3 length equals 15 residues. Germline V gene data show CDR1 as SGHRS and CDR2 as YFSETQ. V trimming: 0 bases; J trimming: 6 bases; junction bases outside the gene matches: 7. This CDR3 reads CASSLGSGGNSEAFF. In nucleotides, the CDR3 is TGCGCCAGCAGCTTGGGGTCAGGGGGCAACTCTGAAGCTTTCTTT.

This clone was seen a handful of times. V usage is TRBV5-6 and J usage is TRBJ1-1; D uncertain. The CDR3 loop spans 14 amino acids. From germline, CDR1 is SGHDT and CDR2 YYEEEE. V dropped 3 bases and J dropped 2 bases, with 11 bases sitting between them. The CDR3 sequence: CASSSASGNTEAFF. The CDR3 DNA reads TGTGCCAGCAGCTCCGCCAGTGGTAACACTGAAGCTTTCTTT. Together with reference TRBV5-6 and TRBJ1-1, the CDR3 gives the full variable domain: DAGVTQSPTHLIKTRGQQVTLRCSPKSGHDTVSWYQQALGQGPQFIFQYYEEEERQRGNFPDRFSGHQFPNYSSELNVNALLLGDSALYLCASSSASGNTEAFFGQGTRLTVV.

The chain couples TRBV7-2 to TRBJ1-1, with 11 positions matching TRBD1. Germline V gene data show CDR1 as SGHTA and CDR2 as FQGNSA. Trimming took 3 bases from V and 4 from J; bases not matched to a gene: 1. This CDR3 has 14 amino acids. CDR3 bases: TGTGCCAGCAGCTTTGGGACAGGGGGCACTGAAGCTTTCTTT. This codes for CASSFGTGGTEAFF.

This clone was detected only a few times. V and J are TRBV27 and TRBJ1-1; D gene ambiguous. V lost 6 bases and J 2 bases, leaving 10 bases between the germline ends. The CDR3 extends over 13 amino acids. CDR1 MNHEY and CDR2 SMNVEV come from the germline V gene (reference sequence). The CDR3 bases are TGTGCCAGCAGCCTTACACCCAACACTGAAGCTTTCTTT. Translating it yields CASSLTPNTEAFF.

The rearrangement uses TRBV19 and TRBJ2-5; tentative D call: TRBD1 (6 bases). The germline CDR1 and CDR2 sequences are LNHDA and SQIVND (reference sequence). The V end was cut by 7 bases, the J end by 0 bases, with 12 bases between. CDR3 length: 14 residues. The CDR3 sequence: CASTAGQYQETQYF. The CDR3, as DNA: TGTGCCAGTACCGCTGGACAGTACCAAGAGACCCAGTACTTC.

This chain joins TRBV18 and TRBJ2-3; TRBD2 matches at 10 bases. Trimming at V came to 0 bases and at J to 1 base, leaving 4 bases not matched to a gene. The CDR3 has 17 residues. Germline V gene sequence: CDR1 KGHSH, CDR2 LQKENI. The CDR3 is CASSPPLAGARTDTQYF. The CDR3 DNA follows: TGTGCCAGCTCACCACCGCTAGCGGGGGCCCGCACAGATACGCAGTATTTT. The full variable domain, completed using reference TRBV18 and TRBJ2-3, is NAGVMQNPRHLVRRRGQEARLRCSPMKGHSHVYWYRQLPEEGLKFMVYLQKENIIDESGMPKERFSAEFPKEGPSILRIQQVVRGDSAAYFCASSPPLAGARTDTQYFGPGTRLTVL.

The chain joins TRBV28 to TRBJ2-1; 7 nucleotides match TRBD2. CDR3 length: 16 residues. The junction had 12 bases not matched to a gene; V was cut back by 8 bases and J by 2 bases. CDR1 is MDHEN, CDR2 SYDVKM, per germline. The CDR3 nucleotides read TGTGCCAGCGCTAACCAAGCGGGAATCACCTACAATGAGCAGTTCTTC. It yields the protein CASANQAGITYNEQFF.

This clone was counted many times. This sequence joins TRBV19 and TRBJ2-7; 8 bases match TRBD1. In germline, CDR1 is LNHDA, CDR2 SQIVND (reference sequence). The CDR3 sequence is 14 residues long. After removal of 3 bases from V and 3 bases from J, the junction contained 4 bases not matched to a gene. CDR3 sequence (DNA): TGTGCCAGTAGTATTCTGGGACAGGTCTACGAGCAGTACTTC. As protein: CASSILGQVYEQYF.